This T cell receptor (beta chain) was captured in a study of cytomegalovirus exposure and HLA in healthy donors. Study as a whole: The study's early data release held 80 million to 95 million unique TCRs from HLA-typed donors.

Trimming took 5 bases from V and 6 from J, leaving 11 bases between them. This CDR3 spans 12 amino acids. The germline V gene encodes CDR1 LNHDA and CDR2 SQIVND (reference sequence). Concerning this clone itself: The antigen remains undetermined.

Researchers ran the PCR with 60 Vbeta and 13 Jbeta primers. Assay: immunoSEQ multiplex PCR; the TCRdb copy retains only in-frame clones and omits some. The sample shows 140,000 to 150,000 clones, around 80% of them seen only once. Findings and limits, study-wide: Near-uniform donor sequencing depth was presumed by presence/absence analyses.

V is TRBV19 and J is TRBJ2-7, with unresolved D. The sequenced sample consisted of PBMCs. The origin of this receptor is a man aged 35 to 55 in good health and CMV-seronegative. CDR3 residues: CASSAATVEQYF. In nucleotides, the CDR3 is TGTGCCAGTAGTGCCGCTACGGTCGAGCAGTACTTC.